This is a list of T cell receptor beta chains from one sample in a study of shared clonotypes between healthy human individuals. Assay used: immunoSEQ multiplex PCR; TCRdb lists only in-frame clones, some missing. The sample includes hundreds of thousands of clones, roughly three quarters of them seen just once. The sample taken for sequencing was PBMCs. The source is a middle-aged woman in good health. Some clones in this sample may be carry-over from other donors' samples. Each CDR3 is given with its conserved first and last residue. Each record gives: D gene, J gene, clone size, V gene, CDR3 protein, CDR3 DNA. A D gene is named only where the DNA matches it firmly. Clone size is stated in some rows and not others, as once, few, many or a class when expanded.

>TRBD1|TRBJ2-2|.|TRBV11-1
CASSPRDRVTGELFF
TGTGCCAGCAGCCCCCGAGACAGGGTTACCGGGGAGCTGTTTTTT
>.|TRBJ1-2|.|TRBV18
CASSVRQDPANYGYTF
TGTGCCAGCTCAGTCCGACAGGATCCGGCGAACTATGGCTATACCTTC
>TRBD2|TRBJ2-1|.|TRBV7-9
CASSSSGRAWNEQFF
TGTGCCAGCAGCTCTAGCGGGAGGGCTTGGAATGAGCAGTTCTTC
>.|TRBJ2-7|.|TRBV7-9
CASSLSVGSEQYF
TGTGCCAGCAGCCTTAGCGTGGGGAGCGAGCAGTACTTC
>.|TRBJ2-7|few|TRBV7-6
CASSLGGSDEQYF
TGTGCCAGCAGCTTAGGGGGGAGTGACGAGCAGTACTTC
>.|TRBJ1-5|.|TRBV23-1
CASSQSNRDQRNQPQHF
TGCGCCAGCAGTCAATCGAACAGGGATCAACGAAATCAGCCCCAGCATTTT
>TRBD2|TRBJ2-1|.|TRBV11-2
CASSPEAGRWNEQFF
TGTGCCAGCAGCCCTGAAGCGGGAAGGTGGAATGAGCAGTTCTTC
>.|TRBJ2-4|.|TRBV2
CASSKDGGWGNIQYF
TGTGCCAGCTCAAAAGACGGGGGTTGGGGAAACATTCAGTACTTC
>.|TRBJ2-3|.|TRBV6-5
CASSPDTTDTQYF
TGTGCCAGCAGCCCGGACACCACAGATACGCAGTATTTT
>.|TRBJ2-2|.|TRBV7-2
CASSLGRRASAGELFF
TGTGCCAGCAGCTTGGGGCGACGCGCGAGTGCCGGGGAGCTGTTTTTT
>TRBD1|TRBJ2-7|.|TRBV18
CAGSPGTDSYEQYF
TGTGCCGGCTCACCAGGGACAGACTCCTACGAGCAGTACTTC
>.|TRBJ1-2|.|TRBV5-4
CASTGQGVSGYTF
TGTGCCAGCACCGGGCAGGGAGTTAGTGGCTACACCTTC
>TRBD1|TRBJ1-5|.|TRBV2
CASRPQGINQPQHF
TGTGCCAGCCGGCCACAGGGGATCAATCAGCCCCAGCATTTT
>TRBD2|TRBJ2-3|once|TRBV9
CASSVAGRGSSTDTQYF
TGTGCCAGCAGCGTAGCTGGGAGGGGTAGCAGCACAGATACGCAGTATTTT
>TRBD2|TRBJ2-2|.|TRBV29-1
CSVGPSAGALNTGELFF
TGCAGCGTTGGCCCCTCGGCGGGAGCGCTGAACACCGGGGAGCTGTTTTTT
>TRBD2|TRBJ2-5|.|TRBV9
CASSVGPLAGGETQYF
TGTGCCAGCAGCGTAGGGCCACTAGCGGGAGGGGAGACCCAGTACTTC
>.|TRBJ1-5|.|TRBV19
CASSLGVASNQPQHF
TGTGCCAGTAGTTTGGGAGTCGCTAGCAATCAGCCCCAGCATTTT
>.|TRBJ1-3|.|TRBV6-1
CAGQGGDGNTIYF
TGTGCCGGACAAGGGGGAGATGGAAACACCATATATTTT
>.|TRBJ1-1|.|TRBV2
CASIRDIQGDYTEAFF
TGTGCCAGCATTAGGGATATACAGGGCGACTACACTGAAGCTTTCTTT
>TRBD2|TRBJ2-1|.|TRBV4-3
CASSQALTGTSSEQFF
TGCGCCAGCAGCCAAGCCCTGACCGGGACTAGCAGTGAGCAGTTCTTC
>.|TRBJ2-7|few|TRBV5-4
CASSLGGTRDPYEQYF
TGTGCCAGCAGCTTGGGTGGGACACGAGACCCCTACGAGCAGTACTTC
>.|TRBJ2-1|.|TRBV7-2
CASSLGGRTYNEQFF
TGTGCCAGCAGTCTAGGGGGGAGAACCTACAATGAGCAGTTCTTC
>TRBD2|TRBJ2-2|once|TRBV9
CASSVGGLAANTGELFF
TGTGCCAGCAGCGTAGGGGGACTAGCGGCGAACACCGGGGAGCTGTTTTTT
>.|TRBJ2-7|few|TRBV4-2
CASSRDSGNTYEQYF
TGTGCCAGCAGCCGGGATAGCGGAAATACTTACGAGCAGTACTTC
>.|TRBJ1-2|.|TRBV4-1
CASSQGNYGYTF
TGCGCCAGCAGCCAAGGTAACTATGGCTACACCTTC
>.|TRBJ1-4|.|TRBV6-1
CASSESPTAPNEKLFF
TGTGCCAGCAGTGAAAGCCCCACGGCCCCTAATGAAAAACTGTTTTTT
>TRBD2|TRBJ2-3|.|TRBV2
CASSLVGLAGTDTQYF
TGTGCCAGCAGCCTGGTCGGACTAGCGGGCACAGATACGCAGTATTTT
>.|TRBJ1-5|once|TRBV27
CASSLSPGQPQHF
TGTGCCAGCAGTTTATCTCCGGGTCAGCCCCAGCATTTT
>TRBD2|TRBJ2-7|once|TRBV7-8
CASSLGTSGSHEQYF
TGTGCCAGCAGCTTAGGGACTAGCGGGAGTCACGAGCAGTACTTC
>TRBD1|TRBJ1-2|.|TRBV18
CASSPEEGAAGGYTF
TGTGCCAGCTCACCCGAGGAGGGGGCCGCGGGTGGCTACACCTTC
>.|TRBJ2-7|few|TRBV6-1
CASSEGWESYEQYF
TGTGCCAGCAGTGAAGGGTGGGAGTCCTACGAGCAGTACTTC
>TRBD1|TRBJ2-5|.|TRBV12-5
CASASGQGGSQYF
TGTGCTAGTGCCTCGGGACAGGGTGGTTCCCAGTACTTC
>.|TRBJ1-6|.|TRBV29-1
CSGRAGPNSPLHF
TGCAGCGGGCGGGCAGGTCCGAATTCACCCCTCCACTTT
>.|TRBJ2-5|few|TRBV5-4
CASSLGQPQETQYF
TGTGCCAGCAGCTTGGGACAGCCGCAAGAGACCCAGTACTTC
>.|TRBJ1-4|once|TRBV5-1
CASSSTGWGATNEKLFF
TGCGCCAGCAGCTCAACCGGATGGGGCGCAACTAATGAAAAACTGTTTTTT
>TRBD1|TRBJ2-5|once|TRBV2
CASSAGQEIQETQYF
TGTGCCAGCAGTGCGGGACAGGAGATCCAAGAGACCCAGTACTTC
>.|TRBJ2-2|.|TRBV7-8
CASSLERVPGELFF
TGTGCCAGCAGCTTAGAGAGGGTACCCGGGGAGCTGTTTTTT
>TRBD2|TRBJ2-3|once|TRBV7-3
CASSRTSGISTDTQYF
TGTGCCAGCAGTAGGACTAGCGGGATAAGCACAGATACGCAGTATTTT
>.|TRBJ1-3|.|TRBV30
CAWSGRMRGNTIYF
TGTGCCTGGAGTGGGAGGATGCGGGGAAACACCATATATTTT
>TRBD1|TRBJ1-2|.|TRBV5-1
CASSPSGQGGNGYTF
TGCGCCAGCAGCCCATCGGGACAGGGAGGGAATGGCTACACCTTC
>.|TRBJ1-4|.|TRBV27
CASSLGRFGEKLFF
TGTGCCAGCAGTCTCGGACGATTTGGCGAAAAACTGTTTTTT
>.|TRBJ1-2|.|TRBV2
CASSADYGYTF
TGTGCCAGCAGTGCAGACTATGGCTACACCTTC
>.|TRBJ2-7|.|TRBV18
CASSPLDSSYEQYF
TGTGCCAGCTCACCACTTGACAGCTCCTACGAGCAGTACTTC
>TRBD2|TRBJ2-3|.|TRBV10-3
CAISRLAGEGDTQYF
TGTGCCATCAGTCGACTAGCGGGAGAGGGTGATACGCAGTATTTT
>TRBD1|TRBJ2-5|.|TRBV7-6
CASSSTGVQETQYF
TGTGCCAGCAGCTCGACAGGGGTCCAAGAGACCCAGTACTTC
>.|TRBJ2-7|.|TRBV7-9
CASSRIYEQYF
TGTGCCAGCAGCCGCATCTACGAGCAGTACTTC
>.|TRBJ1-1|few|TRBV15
CATSRDLGGDEAFF
TGTGCCACCAGCAGAGATCTGGGGGGGGATGAAGCTTTCTTT
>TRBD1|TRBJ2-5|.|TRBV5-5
CASTLDRVQETQYF
TGTGCCAGCACTCTTGACAGGGTCCAAGAGACCCAGTACTTC
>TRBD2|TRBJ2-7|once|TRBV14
CASSQDRWKTSGRAYEQYF
TGTGCCAGCAGCCAAGATCGATGGAAGACTAGCGGGAGGGCTTACGAGCAGTACTTC
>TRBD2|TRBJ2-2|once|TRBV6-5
CASSYSSSGSRELFF
TGTGCCAGCAGTTACTCGAGTAGCGGGAGTAGGGAGCTGTTTTTT
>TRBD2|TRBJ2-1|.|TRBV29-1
CSVFSGRSSYNEQFF
TGCAGCGTTTTTAGCGGGAGGAGCTCCTACAATGAGCAGTTCTTC
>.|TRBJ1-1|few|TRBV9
CASSPSSHEAFF
TGTGCCAGCAGCCCCTCCAGTCACGAAGCTTTCTTT
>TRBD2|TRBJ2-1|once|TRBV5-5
CASSPTTSGNNEQFF
TGTGCCAGCAGCCCTACGACTAGCGGGAACAATGAGCAGTTCTTC